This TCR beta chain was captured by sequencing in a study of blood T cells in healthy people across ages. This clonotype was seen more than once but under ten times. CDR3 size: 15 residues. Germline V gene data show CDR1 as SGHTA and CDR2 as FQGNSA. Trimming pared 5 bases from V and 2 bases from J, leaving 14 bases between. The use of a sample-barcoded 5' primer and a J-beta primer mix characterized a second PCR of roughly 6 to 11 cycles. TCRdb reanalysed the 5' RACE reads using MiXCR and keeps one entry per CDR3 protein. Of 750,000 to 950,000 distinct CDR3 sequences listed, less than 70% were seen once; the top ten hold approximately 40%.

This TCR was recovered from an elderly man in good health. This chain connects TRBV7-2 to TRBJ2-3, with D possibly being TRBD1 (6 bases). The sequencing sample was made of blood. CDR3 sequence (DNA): TGTGCCAGCAGCCCCACGACAGGATACACAGATACGCAGTATTTT. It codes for CASSPTTGYTDTQYF.